What follows are 26 T cell receptor beta chains derived from one specimen sequenced in a study of cytomegalovirus exposure and HLA in healthy donors. A multiplex PCR was run with 60 Vbeta primers and 13 Jbeta primers. Measured with immunoSEQ multiplex PCR; TCRdb has only the in-frame clones, and not every one. The repertoire includes around 95,000 clones, approximately 74% of them detected once, and less than 2% sits in the top ten. The sequenced material came from PBMCs. All receptors derive from a male donor in good health and CMV-seronegative.

The chain employs TRBV7-8 and TRBJ2-1; D gene ambiguous. Deletions cut 7 bases from V and 0 bases from J, with 7 bases between. Germline loops: CDR1 SGHVS, CDR2 FQNEAQ. The CDR3 has 13 amino acids. CDR3 amino acids: CASTKSSYNEQFF. In DNA form, the CDR3 reads TGTGCCAGCACGAAGAGCTCCTACAATGAGCAGTTCTTC. The full variable domain, with the rest looked up from reference TRBV7-8 and TRBJ2-1, is GAGVSQSPRYKVAKRGQDVALRCDPISGHVSLFWYQQALGQGPEFLTYFQNEAQLDKSGLPSDRFFAERPEGSVSTLKIQRTQQEDSAVYLCASTKSSYNEQFFGPGTRLTVL.

The rearrangement links TRBV5-1 to TRBJ2-5; D is uncertain. The germline gives CDR1 SGHRS, CDR2 YFSETQ. V dropped 3 bases and J dropped 2 bases, with 5 bases sitting between them. The CDR3 totals 12 residues. The CDR3 DNA is TGCGCCAGCAGCTCCCCTCAAGAGACCCAGTACTTC. This codes for CASSSPQETQYF.

This clone was seen once. The J gene is TRBJ1-4, the V gene TRBV11-2, with 7 bases that match TRBD1. J gave up 7 bases and V 3 bases, and 5 bases lay outside the gene matches. The germline gives CDR1 SGHAT, CDR2 FQNNGV. The CDR3 has 14 residues. CDR3 DNA: TGTGCCAGCAGCTTCAACAGGGGAGGTGAAAAACTGTTTTTT. This codes for CASSFNRGGEKLFF.

This clone showed up just a few times. The rearrangement links TRBV7-2 to TRBJ2-2, with D possibly being TRBD1 (8 bases). Trimming left V 5 bases short and J 6 bases short, with 16 bases between. Germline V gene data show CDR1 as SGHTA and CDR2 as FQGNSA. The CDR3 sequence is 15 residues long. The CDR3 DNA follows: TGTGCCAGCAGCCCACGACAGGGGAGGGCCGGGGAGCTGTTTTTT. This sequence encodes CASSPRQGRAGELFF.

The J gene is TRBJ2-1, the V gene TRBV2; 10 bases agree with TRBD2. Germline V gene data show CDR1 as SNHLY and CDR2 as FYNNEI. After removal of 10 bases from V and 4 bases from J, the junction contained 10 bases not matched to a gene. CDR3 size: 15 residues. Written as DNA, the CDR3 is TGTGCCACCCAGTGGGCTAGCGGGAGTTACAATGAGCAGTTCTTC. The encoded protein is CATQWASGSYNEQFF.

DNA of the CDR3: TGTGCCAGCAGCCTCGACAGGGCCCTCAATCAGCCCCAGCATTTT. Its translation: CASSLDRALNQPQHF. The V call is TRBV6-6, the J call TRBJ1-5, with 7 nucleotides matching TRBD1. The germline gives CDR1 MNHNY, CDR2 SVGAGI (reference sequence). This CDR3 is 15 amino acids long. Germline trimming cut 6 bases from V and 3 bases from J; bases unmatched to any gene: 8.

This sequence joins TRBV2 and TRBJ2-2; 9 nucleotides agree with TRBD1. Trimming took 3 bases from V and 6 from J; bases not matched to a gene: 8. The CDR3 loop spans 16 amino acids. Per germline, CDR1 SNHLY and CDR2 FYNNEI. The CDR3 DNA reads TGTGCCAGCAGTGAGCCGACAGGGGGATTGGCCGGGGAGCTGTTTTTT. Its translation: CASSEPTGGLAGELFF.

This CDR3 is CASSVGGGDSNQPQHF. The DNA for the CDR3 is TGTGCCAGCAGCGTAGGAGGGGGGGATAGCAATCAGCCCCAGCATTTT. The chain employs TRBV9 and TRBJ1-5; D may be TRBD1 (6 bases). CDR1 and CDR2 (germline): SGDLS, YYNGEE. V gave up 0 bases and J gave up 0 bases, with 10 bases separating them. This CDR3 contains 16 residues.

The V gene is TRBV5-1, the J gene TRBJ2-7; TRBD1 agrees at 8 bases. V gave up 4 bases and J gave up 1 base; unmatched junction bases: 13. This CDR3 has 17 amino acids. Germline V gene data show CDR1 as SGHRS and CDR2 as YFSETQ. Here the CDR3 DNA reads TGCGCCAGCAGCGCCACCGGGACAGGCGTGCTTTCCTACGAGCAGTACTTC. Residues: CASSATGTGVLSYEQYF.

CDR3: CASSRDRPSTDTQYF. CDR3 sequence (DNA): TGTGCCAGCAGTAGGGACAGACCTAGCACAGATACGCAGTATTTT. V and J are TRBV27 and TRBJ2-3; 7 bases line up with TRBD1. The V and J ends lost 5 bases and 0 bases, in that order; junction bases with no gene match: 5. The CDR3 length is 15 residues. CDR1 is MNHEY, CDR2 SMNVEV, per germline (reference sequence).

The V and J genes are TRBV7-2 and TRBJ2-4; 9 bases map to TRBD2. The CDR3 has 15 amino acids. Germline V lookup: CDR1 SGHTA, CDR2 FQGNSA. V shed 4 bases and J 6 bases; nucleotides not matched to a gene: 7. CDR3 residues: CASSSRLAGINIQYF. The CDR3 nucleotides read TGTGCCAGCAGCTCCCGGCTAGCGGGGATAAACATTCAGTACTTC.

As regards this clone: At one boundary the junction diverges from the germline segment, which might be a read error. The chain combines TRBV4-3 with TRBJ1-1; TRBD1 is a possible D gene (5 bases). Germline CDR1 and CDR2: LGHNA and YSLEER. The CDR3 extends over 11 amino acids. CDR3 bases: TGCGCCAGCAGCCAAGGGGGCAACAGGAGCTTT. It is translated as CASSQGGNRSF.

J is TRBJ1-1 and V is TRBV28, with D unresolved. V lost 4 bases, J lost 3 bases, and 3 bases lay in between. This CDR3 is built from 11 residues. From germline, CDR1 is MDHEN and CDR2 SYDVKM. CDR3 sequence reads: CASSSDTEAFF. CDR3 nucleotides: TGTGCCAGCAGTTCGGACACTGAAGCTTTCTTT.

CDR3 amino acids: CASSFSPIRGGEKLFF. CDR3 nucleotide sequence: TGTGCCAGCAGTTTTTCCCCTATCCGGGGAGGCGAAAAACTGTTTTTT. This chain joins TRBV27 and TRBJ1-4; D remains ambiguous. The germline gives CDR1 MNHEY, CDR2 SMNVEV (reference sequence). The CDR3 has 16 residues. Trimming stripped 3 bases from V and 8 bases from J, with 19 bases between. The full variable domain, completed using reference TRBV27 and TRBJ1-4, is EAQVTQNPRYLITVTGKKLTVTCSQNMNHEYMSWYRQDPGLGLRQIYYSMNVEVTDKGDVPEGYKVSRKEKRNFPLILESPSPNQTSLYFCASSFSPIRGGEKLFFGSGTQLSVL.

The V call is TRBV18, the J call TRBJ2-7; no reliable D call. V dropped 0 bases and J dropped 6 bases, with 6 bases sitting between them. Germline assignment: CDR1 KGHSH and CDR2 LQKENI. The CDR3 totals 12 residues. Here the CDR3 reads CASSPPQSEQYF. CDR3 DNA: TGTGCCAGCTCACCACCCCAGTCCGAGCAGTACTTC.

This chain joins TRBV7-9 and TRBJ1-4; 7 bases map to TRBD1. CDR3 length: 15 residues. Germline trimming cut 5 bases from V and 4 bases from J; bases unmatched to any gene: 7. Per the germline V gene, CDR1 is SEHNR and CDR2 is FQNEAQ (reference sequence). The CDR3 bases are TGTGCCAGCAGCAGACAGACAGGGTATAATGAAAAACTGTTTTTT. This gives the protein CASSRQTGYNEKLFF.

The chain has TRBV29-1 and TRBJ2-1; D possibly corresponds to TRBD2 (7 bases). This CDR3 contains 15 residues. Germline V gene sequence: CDR1 SQVTM, CDR2 ANQGSEA. V was pared by 4 bases and J by 4 bases, with 17 bases between. CDR3 DNA sequence: TGCAGCGTTGGGGGGCCGGGACTACGATACAATGAGCAGTTCTTC. It is translated as CSVGGPGLRYNEQFF.

This chain connects TRBV4-1 to TRBJ1-2, with TRBD1 identical over 9 bases. Germline CDR1 and CDR2: MGHRA and YSYEKL. J gave up 7 bases and V 1 base, and 7 bases lay outside the gene matches. This CDR3 is 15 amino acids long. This CDR3 reads CASSQGIQGAGGYTF. The CDR3 coding sequence is TGCGCCAGCAGCCAAGGGATACAGGGGGCGGGTGGCTACACCTTC.

The rearrangement joins TRBV7-2 to TRBJ1-1; the match to TRBD1 covers 7 bases. This CDR3 is built from 12 residues. Per the germline V gene, CDR1 is SGHTA and CDR2 is FQGNSA. The junction had 8 bases not matched to a gene; V was cut back by 5 bases and J by 11 bases. The CDR3 DNA follows: TGTGCCAGCAGCGCCCGACAGGGATACGCTTTCTTT. Amino acid sequence: CASSARQGYAFF.

This clone has a single count. The chain is built from TRBV11-2 and TRBJ1-4, with D possibly matching TRBD1 (6 bases). The CDR3 length is 14 residues. V was pared by 4 bases and J by 8 bases, with 14 bases between. The V gene's germline CDR1 is SGHAT and CDR2 FQNNGV. The CDR3 region is CASSSLWTAEKLFF. CDR3 bases: TGTGCCAGCAGCTCCCTATGGACAGCCGAAAAACTGTTTTTT.

This sequence joins TRBV15 and TRBJ2-1, with D maybe TRBD2 (6 bases). CDR1 is LNHNV, CDR2 YYDKDF, per germline (reference sequence). The length of the CDR3 is 15 residues. The ends were cut back, 1 base at V and 4 bases at J, with 11 bases in the middle. CDR3 DNA sequence: TGTGCCACCAGCAGAGCGCGGGAACGGTACAATGAGCAGTTCTTC. Amino acid sequence: CATSRARERYNEQFF.

CDR3 nucleotide sequence: TGTGCCAGCTCCCTTGACAGGGGGGGAACTAATGAAAAACTGTTTTTT. Protein sequence: CASSLDRGGTNEKLFF. The V call is TRBV18, the J call TRBJ1-4; 9 bases fit TRBD1. The CDR3 is 16 amino acids. V gave up 6 bases and J gave up 1 base; unmatched junction bases: 6. CDR1 and CDR2 from the germline V gene are KGHSH and LQKENI.

The V gene is TRBV14, the J gene TRBJ2-5; TRBD1 is a possible D gene (5 bases). CDR1 SGHDN and CDR2 FVKESK come from the germline V gene. This CDR3 is 12 amino acids long. V lost 1 base and J lost 8, with 8 bases in between. CDR3 coding DNA: TGTGCCAGCAGCCAAGCCCAGGGAACCCAGTACTTC. This codes for CASSQAQGTQYF.

This chain joins TRBV9 and TRBJ2-5; D remains unclear. Trimming took 4 bases from V and 4 from J, leaving 11 bases between them. Germline V gives CDR1 SGDLS, CDR2 YYNGEE. This CDR3 is 13 amino acids long. The CDR3 DNA sequence: TGTGCCAGCAGCCCCACCCCAGGAGAGACCCAGTACTTC. Protein product: CASSPTPGETQYF.

V gene TRBV28 combines with J gene TRBJ2-7, with D possibly TRBD1 on 6 matching bases. V lost 2 bases and J lost 5, with 16 bases in between. CDR1 and CDR2 from the germline V gene are MDHEN and SYDVKM. The CDR3 loop spans 15 amino acids. The CDR3 loop reads CASSLTQGLMNEQYF. CDR3 DNA: TGTGCCAGCAGTTTAACGCAGGGGTTGATGAACGAGCAGTACTTC.

The rearrangement links TRBV5-1 to TRBJ2-7; 12 nucleotides agree with TRBD2. The CDR3 loop spans 17 amino acids. Germline loops: CDR1 SGHRS, CDR2 YFSETQ. J lost 2 bases, V lost 0 bases, and 6 bases had no gene match. In DNA, the CDR3 is TGCGCCAGCAGCTTGGGGACTAGCGGGAAGAGGCCCTACGAGCAGTACTTC. Its protein product is CASSLGTSGKRPYEQYF. Full variable domain (missing parts from reference TRBV5-1 and TRBJ2-7): KAGVTQTPRYLIKTRGQQVTLSCSPISGHRSVSWYQQTPGQGLQFLFEYFSETQRNKGNFPGRFSGRQFSNSRSEMNVSTLELGDSALYLCASSLGTSGKRPYEQYFGPGTRLTVT.